This T cell receptor (beta chain) was retrieved from a study of blood T cell repertoires in COVID-19. About the study: The United States, Italy and Spain provided the acute and convalescent COVID-19 samples. The analysed material was cDNA or gDNA that came from T cells, B-cell-depleted T cells, or PBMCs.

The V and J ends lost 0 bases and 4 bases respectively, with 6 bases between them. Per the germline V gene, CDR1 is SGHDT and CDR2 is YYEEEE. The CDR3 runs to 13 residues. This clone was detected only once. Original data processing: Quantification of nucleated cells was approximated via reference gene primer amplification. Only in-frame clones appear in the TCRdb table, and some are missing; sequencing was by immunoSEQ multiplex PCR. The V and J calls and clone size come from that table; D and trimming were worked out from the DNA. The table records under 300,000 clones, around 90% of them present only once.

The sequencing sample was made of peripheral blood. The sequence came from a woman aged 40 to 50 who had recovered from COVID-19. This sequence joins TRBV5-6 and TRBJ2-3; possibly TRBD2 for D (6 bases). The CDR3 DNA reads TGTGCCAGCAGCTTGGCGGGAGCAGATACGCAGTATTTT. Amino acids: CASSLAGADTQYF. Full variable domain (missing parts from reference TRBV5-6 and TRBJ2-3): DAGVTQSPTHLIKTRGQQVTLRCSPKSGHDTVSWYQQALGQGPQFIFQYYEEEERQRGNFPDRFSGHQFPNYSSELNVNALLLGDSALYLCASSLAGADTQYFGPGTRLTVL.